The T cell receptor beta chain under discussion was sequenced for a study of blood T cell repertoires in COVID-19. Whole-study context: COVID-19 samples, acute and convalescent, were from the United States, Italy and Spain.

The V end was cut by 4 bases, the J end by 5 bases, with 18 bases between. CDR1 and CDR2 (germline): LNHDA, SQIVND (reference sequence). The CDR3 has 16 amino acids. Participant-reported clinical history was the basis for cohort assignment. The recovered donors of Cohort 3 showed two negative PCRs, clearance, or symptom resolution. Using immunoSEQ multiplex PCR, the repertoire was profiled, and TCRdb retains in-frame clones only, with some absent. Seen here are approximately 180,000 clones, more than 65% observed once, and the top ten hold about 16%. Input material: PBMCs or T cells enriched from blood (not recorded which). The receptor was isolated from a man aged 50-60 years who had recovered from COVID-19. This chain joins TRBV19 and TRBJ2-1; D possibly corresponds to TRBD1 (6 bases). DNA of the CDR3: TGTGCCAGTAGTAAAGTGGGCCAGGGGTCCAACAATGAGCAGTTCTTC. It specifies CASSKVGQGSNNEQFF.